Listed below are T cell receptor beta chains from one sample, sequenced in a study of regulatory T cells in long-lasting Graves disease. Each CDR3 protein gets one entry after TCRdb re-called the multiplex PCR reads with MiXCR. This table holds 400,000 or so distinct CDR3 sequences, roughly a quarter found once. The source was peripheral blood mononuclear cells (PBMCs), collected when the disease was refractory, from a patient treated with antithyroid drugs. These receptors all stem from a female donor with Graves disease. CDR3s leave out the opening cysteine and the closing phenylalanine or tryptophan.

V gene: TRBV5-1
J gene: TRBJ2-7
CDR3 protein: ASSLEASSEQY

V gene: TRBV5-1
J gene: TRBJ1-1
CDR3 protein: ASNLVAGARVMNTEAF

V gene: TRBV7-9
J gene: TRBJ1-1
CDR3 protein: ASSRGNTEAF

V gene: TRBV7-9
J gene: TRBJ1-1
CDR3 protein: ASLKLRTEAF

V gene: TRBV19
J gene: TRBJ2-7
CDR3 protein: ASSIVWRSPYEQY

V gene: TRBV5-1
J gene: TRBJ1-1
CDR3 protein: ASSGTEGGWGTEAF

V gene: TRBV2
J gene: TRBJ2-1
CDR3 protein: ASRSGGPGEQF

V gene: TRBV7-2
J gene: TRBJ1-5
CDR3 protein: ASSLAPHQPQH

V gene: TRBV15
J gene: TRBJ2-2
CDR3 protein: ATSRERTGTGGPNSNTGELF

V gene: TRBV20-1
J gene: TRBJ2-7
CDR3 protein: SARVEGTSTYEQY

V gene: TRBV5-1
J gene: TRBJ2-7
CDR3 protein: ASSLDWTASYEQY

V gene: TRBV25-1
J gene: TRBJ2-5
CDR3 protein: ASSEYLGRAEKETQY

V gene: TRBV7-9
J gene: TRBJ1-2
CDR3 protein: ASSSLTGPSNYGYT

V gene: TRBV7-9
J gene: TRBJ2-2
CDR3 protein: ASPPPTPNTGELF

V gene: TRBV5-4
J gene: TRBJ2-5
CDR3 protein: ASSLAGGREGRETQY

V gene: TRBV2
J gene: TRBJ1-6
CDR3 protein: ASRAGQAGSPLH

V gene: TRBV20-1
J gene: TRBJ1-2
CDR3 protein: SAREEQGAGYGYT

V gene: TRBV2
J gene: TRBJ2-2
CDR3 protein: ASSGYTGDKNTGELF

V gene: TRBV5-1
J gene: TRBJ2-7
CDR3 protein: ASSVDYEQY

V gene: TRBV5-1
J gene: TRBJ1-1
CDR3 protein: ASSFSGGRNTEAF

V gene: TRBV29-1
J gene: TRBJ1-1
CDR3 protein: SVDEVEAF

V gene: TRBV19
J gene: TRBJ1-6
CDR3 protein: ASSYEGSPLH

V gene: TRBV7-3
J gene: TRBJ1-1
CDR3 protein: ASSPRTGMATEAF

V gene: TRBV2
J gene: TRBJ1-1
CDR3 protein: ASSTRGIGDTEAF

V gene: TRBV28
J gene: TRBJ1-5
CDR3 protein: ASSGQVNQPQH

V gene: TRBV27
J gene: TRBJ2-7
CDR3 protein: ASSLSGFGYEQY

V gene: TRBV7-2
J gene: TRBJ2-7
CDR3 protein: ASSLALQYEQY

V gene: TRBV7-2
J gene: TRBJ2-7
CDR3 protein: ASSPGTGVTYEQY